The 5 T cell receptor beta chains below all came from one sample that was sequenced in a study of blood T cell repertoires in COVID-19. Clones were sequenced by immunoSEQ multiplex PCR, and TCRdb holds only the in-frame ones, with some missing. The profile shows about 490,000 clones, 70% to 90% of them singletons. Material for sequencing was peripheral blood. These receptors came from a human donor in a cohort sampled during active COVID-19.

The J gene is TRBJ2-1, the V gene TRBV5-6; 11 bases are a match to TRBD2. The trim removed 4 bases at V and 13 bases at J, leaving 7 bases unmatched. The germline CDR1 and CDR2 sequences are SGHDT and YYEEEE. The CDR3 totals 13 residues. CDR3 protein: CASSLGTSGNQFF. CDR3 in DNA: TGTGCCAGCAGCCTCGGGACTAGCGGAAACCAGTTCTTC.

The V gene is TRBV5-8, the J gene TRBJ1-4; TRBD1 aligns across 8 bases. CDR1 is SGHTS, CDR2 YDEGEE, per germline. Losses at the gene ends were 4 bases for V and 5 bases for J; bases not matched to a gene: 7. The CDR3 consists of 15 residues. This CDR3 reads CASSSGQGANEKLFF. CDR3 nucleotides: TGTGCCAGCAGCAGTGGACAGGGAGCCAATGAAAAACTGTTTTTT.

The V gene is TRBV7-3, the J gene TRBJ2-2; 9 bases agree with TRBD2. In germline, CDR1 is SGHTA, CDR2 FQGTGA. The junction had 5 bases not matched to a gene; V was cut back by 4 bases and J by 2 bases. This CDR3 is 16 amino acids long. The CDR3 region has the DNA TGTGCCAGCAGCTCCGGACTAGCGACCAACACCGGGGAGCTGTTTTTT. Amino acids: CASSSGLATNTGELFF.

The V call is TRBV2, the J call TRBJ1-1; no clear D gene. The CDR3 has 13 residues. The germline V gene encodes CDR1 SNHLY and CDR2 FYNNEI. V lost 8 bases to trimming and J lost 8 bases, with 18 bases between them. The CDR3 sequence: CASFGAGRGEAFF. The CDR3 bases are TGTGCCAGCTTTGGAGCAGGCCGAGGGGAAGCTTTCTTT.

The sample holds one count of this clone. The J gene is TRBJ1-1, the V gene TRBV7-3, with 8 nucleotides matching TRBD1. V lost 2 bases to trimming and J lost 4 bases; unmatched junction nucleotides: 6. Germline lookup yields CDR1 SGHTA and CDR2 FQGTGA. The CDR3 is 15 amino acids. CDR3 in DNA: TGTGCCAGCAGCTTAGAGACAGGGGTCGGCACTGAAGCTTTCTTT. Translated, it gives CASSLETGVGTEAFF.